This TCR beta chain was observed in a study of blood T cell repertoires in COVID-19. Participants were aged about 18 to 100 years from 20 to 30 US areas. People in the exposed group encountered a COVID-19 case within 2 weeks before entering the study. Original processing methods: Reference gene primers were amplified, and this amplification served to estimate nucleated cell counts. Method: immunoSEQ multiplex PCR; TCRdb's copy keeps in-frame clones and lacks some. V, J and clone size were drawn from that table, and D and trimming were deduced from the DNA. This repertoire shows some 320,000 clones, approximately 89% found once; its top ten account for under 3%. The CDR3 contains 16 residues. V lost 3 bases to trimming and J lost 5 bases; unmatched junction nucleotides: 10. Germline loops: CDR1 SEHNR, CDR2 FQNEAQ (reference sequence).

The sequence was obtained from a woman in her forties or fifties who had been exposed to COVID-19. Sequenced input: PBMCs or T cells enriched from blood (not recorded which). The V gene is TRBV7-9, the J gene TRBJ1-1, with TRBD1 identical over 9 bases. CDR3 residues: CASSFTEPGQGTEAFF. In nucleotides, the CDR3 is TGTGCCAGCAGCTTCACTGAGCCGGGACAGGGTACTGAAGCTTTCTTT.